Following are 25 T cell receptor beta chains from one sample sequenced in a study of shared clonotypes between healthy human individuals. The table came from immunoSEQ multiplex PCR; TCRdb's copy has only in-frame clones and leaves some out. The sample lists 2 million to 2.5 million clones; roughly 93% were seen once. Input material: naive CD4+ T cells from PBMCs. The subset: CD45RA+ positively selected. Receptor source: a man between 18 and 35 years old in good health. Some clones in this sample may be carry-over from other donors' samples.

The chain carries TRBV6-5 and TRBJ1-6; D uncertain. The germline V gene has CDR1 MNHEY and CDR2 SVGAGI. The CDR3 is made up of 15 amino acids. Between the trimmed V and J ends, which lost 6 bases and 8 bases, there was a span of 17 bases. CDR3 sequence reads: CASRMRLGRDSPLHF. The CDR3 coding sequence is TGTGCCAGCAGGATGAGATTAGGGCGAGATTCACCCCTCCACTTT.

This CDR3 is CASSTAGRSGTDTQYF. As DNA, the CDR3 is TGTGCCAGCTCAACGGCAGGAAGGAGTGGCACAGATACGCAGTATTTT. V is TRBV28 and J is TRBJ2-3; D call uncertain. V lost 8 bases and J lost 1, with 19 bases in between. The CDR3 loop spans 16 amino acids. Germline V gene sequence: CDR1 MDHEN, CDR2 SYDVKM.

The chain combines TRBV20-1 with TRBJ2-5, with D tentatively TRBD2 (6 bases). CDR3 length: 9 amino acids. CDR1 and CDR2 from the germline V gene are DFQATT and SNEGSKA (reference sequence). The CDR3, as DNA: TGCACCGCGGGGGAGACCCAGTACTTC. Translated: CTAGETQYF.

This clone was counted once. The gene calls are TRBV28 and TRBJ2-3; 7 bases map to TRBD2. There are 19 residues in the CDR3. V was pared by 5 bases and J by 0 bases, with 17 bases of the junction left unmatched. From germline, CDR1 is MDHEN and CDR2 SYDVKM. CDR3 protein: CASSLPIASGLSSTDTQYF. The DNA for the CDR3 is TGTGCCAGCAGTCTCCCGATTGCTAGCGGACTCTCTAGCACAGATACGCAGTATTTT.

The CDR3 region is CASSIGAGQGAYEQYF. In DNA form, the CDR3 reads TGTGCCAGTAGTATAGGTGCCGGACAGGGGGCCTACGAGCAGTACTTC. This chain uses TRBV19 with TRBJ2-7; TRBD1 aligns across 10 bases. Germline CDR1 and CDR2: LNHDA and SQIVND (reference sequence). The CDR3 contains 16 residues. The J segment lost 2 bases and the V segment lost 1 base, leaving 5 bases of the junction unmatched.

The chain combines TRBV7-2 with TRBJ2-7; D remains unclear. This CDR3 is built from 13 residues. Germline-derived CDR1 and CDR2 are SGHTA and FQGNSA. The V gene lost 5 bases and the J gene lost 6 bases, with 14 bases spanning the gap. CDR3 bases: TGTGCCAGCAGCCGCCCACTTGAAGGCGAGCAGTACTTC. Its translation is CASSRPLEGEQYF.

The genes are TRBV19 and TRBJ2-2; possible D gene TRBD2, 6 bases. V dropped 7 bases and J dropped 2 bases, with 14 bases sitting between them. The CDR3 is 15 amino acids. Germline assignment: CDR1 LNHDA and CDR2 SQIVND (reference sequence). CDR3 region: CASTAGRLNTGELFF. The CDR3 nucleotides are TGTGCCAGTACCGCGGGGAGGCTAAACACCGGGGAGCTGTTTTTT.

This sequence joins TRBV5-4 and TRBJ2-5; D possibly matches TRBD1 or TRBD2 (5 bases each). Trimming pared 4 bases from V and 2 bases from J, leaving 15 bases between. The V gene's germline CDR1 is SGHNT and CDR2 YYREEE (reference sequence). CDR3 length equals 15 residues. The CDR3 is CASSLADGAQETQYF. Written as DNA, the CDR3 is TGTGCCAGCAGCCTTGCGGACGGGGCGCAAGAGACCCAGTACTTC.

V gene TRBV7-3 combines with J gene TRBJ2-5, with 9 bases lining up with TRBD2. With V trimmed by 1 base and J by 4 bases, 1 base remained unmatched. The CDR3 covers 14 residues. CDR1 and CDR2 (germline): SGHTA, FQGTGA. CDR3 sequence (DNA): TGTGCCAGCAGCTTAATAGCGGGAGTAGAGACCCAGTACTTC. It is translated as CASSLIAGVETQYF.

The chain recombines TRBV10-3 with TRBJ2-1; the D gene is possibly TRBD2 (5 bases). Germline loops: CDR1 ENHRY, CDR2 SYGVKD. This CDR3 is 15 amino acids long. Trimming stripped 6 bases from V and 4 bases from J, with 16 bases between. The CDR3 protein is CAIRVTGNLYNEQFF. The CDR3 DNA follows: TGTGCCATCAGAGTTACGGGAAACCTTTACAATGAGCAGTTCTTC.

The chain is built from TRBV4-1 and TRBJ1-4; D is unclear. V was cut by 1 base and J by 4 bases, with 7 bases left in between. The CDR3 length is 14 residues. Germline loops: CDR1 MGHRA, CDR2 YSYEKL. The CDR3 protein is CASSQAGYNEKLFF. CDR3 nucleotides: TGCGCCAGCAGCCAAGCGGGATATAATGAAAAACTGTTTTTT.

The V gene is TRBV7-2, the J gene TRBJ2-5; D is possibly TRBD1 (6 bases). CDR3 length: 12 amino acids. The V end was cut by 6 bases, the J end by 7 bases, with 12 bases between. CDR1 is SGHTA and CDR2 is FQGNSA in the germline V gene. The CDR3 DNA sequence: TGTGCCAGCAGTCAGGGGTTTGGGACCCAGTACTTC. It yields the protein CASSQGFGTQYF.

This clone has just one count. The chain employs TRBV6-6 and TRBJ2-3; 8 positions agree with TRBD2. CDR3 length: 13 residues. V was clipped by 6 bases and J by 9 bases; unmatched bases: 8. Germline CDR1 reads MNHNY; CDR2 reads SVGAGI (reference sequence). Here the CDR3 reads CASSPDVAGTQYF. CDR3 sequence (DNA): TGTGCCAGCAGCCCCGACGTAGCGGGAACGCAGTATTTT.

V usage is TRBV7-9 and J usage is TRBJ1-1, with D tentatively TRBD1 (5 bases). The CDR3 has 15 amino acids. With 4 bases removed from V and 2 bases from J, the gap between germline ends came to 14 bases. Germline CDR1 reads SEHNR; CDR2 reads FQNEAQ (reference sequence). The CDR3 bases are TGTGCCAGCAGCTATCACTCGGACATTAACACTGAAGCTTTCTTT. Encoded protein: CASSYHSDINTEAFF.

The chain uses TRBV7-9 and TRBJ1-5; a weak D match, TRBD1 (5 bases). CDR3 length: 14 residues. The V gene's germline CDR1 is SEHNR and CDR2 FQNEAQ (reference sequence). The germline V and J ends were trimmed by 5 bases and 5 bases, with 13 bases remaining between them. The CDR3 reads CASSAQGNHQPQHF. The CDR3 nucleotides read TGTGCCAGCAGCGCCCAGGGCAACCATCAGCCCCAGCATTTT.

The chain links TRBV7-3 to TRBJ2-3; 9 bases are shared with TRBD2. Germline lookup yields CDR1 SGHTA and CDR2 FQGTGA. There are 14 residues in the CDR3. Germline trimming cut 2 bases from V and 6 bases from J; bases unmatched to any gene: 3. This chain's CDR3 is CASSLLAGLDTQYF. DNA of the CDR3: TGTGCCAGCAGCTTACTAGCGGGACTGGATACGCAGTATTTT.

The chain is built from TRBV7-9 and TRBJ2-7; D could derive from TRBD1 or TRBD2 (7 bases each). Germline V lookup: CDR1 SEHNR, CDR2 FQNEAQ (reference sequence). The CDR3 sequence is 14 residues long. The V end was cut by 5 bases, the J end by 7 bases, with 18 bases between. Here the CDR3 reads CASSVGGGSEEQYF. CDR3 DNA sequence: TGTGCCAGCAGCGTAGGGGGCGGGAGTGAAGAGCAGTACTTC.

The CDR3 DNA reads as TGTGCCAGCAGCTCTGGACCAGTTCGTCGCTACGAGCAGTACTTC. The encoded protein is CASSSGPVRRYEQYF. V is TRBV5-6 and J is TRBJ2-7; D gene ambiguous. The CDR3 has 15 residues. Germline V gene lookup returns CDR1 SGHDT and CDR2 YYEEEE. The V gene lost 3 bases and the J gene lost 3 bases, with 16 bases spanning the gap.

V and J are TRBV7-9 and TRBJ1-1; D not resolved. This CDR3 region has 14 residues. V lost 2 bases, J lost 4 bases, and 11 bases lay in between. Per germline, CDR1 SEHNR and CDR2 FQNEAQ (reference sequence). The DNA of the CDR3 is TGTGCCAGCAGCTTATCCAATTCCCCCACTGAAGCTTTCTTT. This encodes CASSLSNSPTEAFF.

The V and J genes are TRBV5-6 and TRBJ2-2; tentatively, D is TRBD1 (5 bases). The CDR3 consists of 16 residues. Germline V CDR1 and CDR2: SGHDT, YYEEEE. The V end was cut by 3 bases, the J end by 6 bases, with 18 bases between. The CDR3 coding sequence is TGTGCCAGCAGCTGGTTATCGGCAGGGCTCGCCGGGGAGCTGTTTTTT. It yields the protein CASSWLSAGLAGELFF. The full variable domain, in which reference TRBV5-6 and TRBJ2-2 provide the parts outside the CDR3, is DAGVTQSPTHLIKTRGQQVTLRCSPKSGHDTVSWYQQALGQGPQFIFQYYEEEERQRGNFPDRFSGHQFPNYSSELNVNALLLGDSALYLCASSWLSAGLAGELFFGEGSRLTVL.

J is TRBJ2-2 and V is TRBV6-6; 7 bases are shared with TRBD2. After removal of 0 bases from V and 4 bases from J, the junction contained 5 bases not matched to a gene. Per germline, CDR1 MNHNY and CDR2 SVGAGI (reference sequence). The CDR3 runs 16 residues. Here the CDR3 DNA reads TGTGCCAGCAGTTACTCGTACCGGGAGGTCACCGGGGAGCTGTTTTTT. Amino acid sequence: CASSYSYREVTGELFF.

The CDR3 DNA follows: TGTGCCAGCAGACCCATGGGTGCGGGGAACACTGAAGCTTTCTTT. Translated: CASRPMGAGNTEAFF. V usage is TRBV19 and J usage is TRBJ1-1; D uncertain. The CDR3 loop spans 15 amino acids. The V and J ends lost 9 bases and 1 base respectively, with 18 bases between them. Germline V lookup: CDR1 LNHDA, CDR2 SQIVND (reference sequence).

The chain couples TRBV7-3 to TRBJ2-1, with 9 bases aligning to TRBD2. Germline V gene data show CDR1 as SGHTA and CDR2 as FQGTGA. The CDR3 totals 14 residues. With V trimmed by 5 bases and J by 7 bases, 6 bases remained unmatched. CDR3 sequence reads: CASSPGLALNEQFF. DNA for the CDR3: TGTGCCAGCAGCCCCGGACTAGCGTTAAATGAGCAGTTCTTC.

V is TRBV28 and J is TRBJ2-1, with 9 positions matching TRBD2. Germline V gene data show CDR1 as MDHEN and CDR2 as SYDVKM. The CDR3 has 19 amino acids. Losses at the gene ends were 6 bases for V and 7 bases for J; bases not matched to a gene: 22. CDR3 sequence: CASSPNPIGGRVPSNEQFF. The CDR3 region has the DNA TGTGCCAGCAGCCCCAACCCAATCGGCGGGAGGGTCCCATCTAATGAGCAGTTCTTC.

The chain combines TRBV19 with TRBJ1-2, with D unclear. Looked up from germline, CDR1 is LNHDA and CDR2 is SQIVND (reference sequence). Trimming took 2 bases from V and 6 from J, leaving 16 bases between them. This CDR3 spans 15 amino acids. The CDR3 loop reads CASSIYPTFSDGYTF. DNA for the CDR3: TGTGCCAGTAGTATATACCCGACATTCTCGGATGGCTACACCTTC.